These 15 T cell receptor beta chains were all obtained from the same sample, sequenced in a study of T cell responses to AZD1222 COVID-19 vaccine. Produced via immunoSEQ multiplex PCR; TCRdb's table is partial and in-frame only. The data hold 180,000 or so clones, with around 90% observed a single time. This specimen was peripheral blood, taken on day 0 of AZD1222 vaccination. These receptors were taken from an adult in good health.

The chain uses TRBV7-8 and TRBJ1-2; TRBD1 matches at 8 bases. Germline V gene data show CDR1 as SGHVS and CDR2 as FQNEAQ. There are 13 residues in the CDR3. J gave up 6 bases and V 5 bases, and 5 bases lay outside the gene matches. The CDR3 DNA sequence: TGTGCCAGCAGCAGCACAGGGGGGGATGGCTACACCTTC. Translation: CASSSTGGDGYTF. Supplemented by reference TRBV7-8 and TRBJ1-2, the full variable domain reads GAGVSQSPRYKVAKRGQDVALRCDPISGHVSLFWYQQALGQGPEFLTYFQNEAQLDKSGLPSDRFFAERPEGSVSTLKIQRTQQEDSAVYLCASSSTGGDGYTFGSGTRLTVV.

V is TRBV5-1 and J is TRBJ2-1; D is uncertain. V lost 7 bases, J lost 1 base, and 12 bases lay in between. The CDR3 consists of 14 residues. Germline V gene sequence: CDR1 SGHRS, CDR2 YFSETQ. The CDR3 region is CASRLDGSYNEQFF. CDR3 DNA sequence: TGCGCCAGCCGACTTGACGGATCCTACAATGAGCAGTTCTTC.

The chain employs TRBV19 and TRBJ1-1; no firm D call. The CDR3 consists of 15 residues. Between the trimmed V and J ends, which lost 7 bases and 1 base, there was a span of 16 bases. From germline, CDR1 is LNHDA and CDR2 SQIVND (reference sequence). The CDR3, as DNA: TGTGCCAGTAAGGGAGGCGGACCGTCGAACACTGAAGCTTTCTTT. Its protein is CASKGGGPSNTEAFF. The full variable domain, its missing parts supplied by reference TRBV19 and TRBJ1-1, is DGGITQSPKYLFRKEGQNVTLSCEQNLNHDAMYWYRQDPGQGLRLIYYSQIVNDFQKGDIAEGYSVSREKKESFPLTVTSAQKNPTAFYLCASKGGGPSNTEAFFGQGTRLTVV.

This clone came up once. This chain uses TRBV30 with TRBJ2-1, with D possibly matching TRBD1 (5 bases). The CDR3 sequence is 13 residues long. In germline, CDR1 is GTSNPN, CDR2 SVGIG (reference sequence). Trimming left V 4 bases short and J 2 bases short, with 9 bases between. In DNA, the CDR3 is TGTGCCTGGACATGGGGCCCCTACAATGAGCAGTTCTTC. As protein: CAWTWGPYNEQFF.

V gene TRBV5-1 combines with J gene TRBJ2-5; TRBD1 agrees at 9 bases. V trimming: 0 bases; J trimming: 4 bases; junction bases outside the gene matches: 19. The germline gives CDR1 SGHRS, CDR2 YFSETQ. CDR3 length: 20 residues. CDR3 loop: CASSLVYRPGQGFSSETQYF. The CDR3 DNA is TGCGCCAGCAGCTTGGTTTATCGGCCCGGACAGGGGTTTTCGTCAGAGACCCAGTACTTC.

The chain is built from TRBV6-6 and TRBJ1-5, with D unclear. CDR1 and CDR2 (germline): MNHNY, SVGAGI (reference sequence). The CDR3 totals 15 residues. V was clipped by 10 bases and J by 1 base, with 17 bases between them. The CDR3: CATRMSLGSNQPQHF. The CDR3 DNA is TGTGCCACCAGGATGAGTCTTGGGAGCAATCAGCCCCAGCATTTT.

This clone appeared a single time. The chain carries TRBV5-1 and TRBJ2-1, with 7 bases that match TRBD1. Trimming cost V 7 bases and J 2 bases; bases outside gene matches: 6. The CDR3 consists of 14 residues. CDR1 and CDR2 (germline): SGHRS, YFSETQ. The CDR3 DNA is TGCGCCAGCTCCGGGACAGTCACCTACAATGAGCAGTTCTTC. Translated: CASSGTVTYNEQFF.

The CDR3 region is CASSIDRPDQPQHF. DNA of the CDR3: TGTGCCAGTAGTATAGATCGACCCGATCAGCCCCAGCATTTT. The chain joins TRBV19 to TRBJ1-5; D unresolved. Germline CDR1 and CDR2: LNHDA and SQIVND (reference sequence). CDR3 length equals 14 residues. V was cut by 0 bases and J by 5 bases, with 8 bases left in between.

This chain joins TRBV5-1 and TRBJ1-1; TRBD1 matches 7 bases. The J segment lost 4 bases and the V segment lost 0 bases, leaving 0 bases of the junction unmatched. The CDR3 is made up of 13 amino acids. Germline V gives CDR1 SGHRS, CDR2 YFSETQ. CDR3 in amino acids: CASSLDRGTEAFF. CDR3 coding DNA: TGCGCCAGCAGCTTGGACAGGGGCACTGAAGCTTTCTTT.

The CDR3 sequence: CASSRAPGQANYGYTF. DNA for the CDR3: TGCGCCAGCAGCCGAGCCCCGGGACAGGCTAACTATGGCTACACCTTC. The chain has TRBV5-1 and TRBJ1-2, with 8 nucleotides matching TRBD1. This CDR3 is built from 16 residues. The germline CDR1 and CDR2 sequences are SGHRS and YFSETQ. The V segment lost 4 bases and the J segment 0 bases; nucleotides outside the gene matches: 8.

This clone was picked up a small number of times. This chain links TRBV7-9 with TRBJ2-7; TRBD1 is a possible D gene (7 bases). The V end was cut by 2 bases, the J end by 2 bases, with 10 bases between. The germline gives CDR1 SEHNR, CDR2 FQNEAQ (reference sequence). The CDR3 spans 14 residues. The CDR3 reads CASSLQGGTYEQYF. CDR3 bases: TGTGCCAGCAGCTTACAGGGGGGAACCTACGAGCAGTACTTC. The full variable domain, completed using reference TRBV7-9 and TRBJ2-7, is DTGVSQNPRHKITKRGQNVTFRCDPISEHNRLYWYRQTLGQGPEFLTYFQNEAQLEKSRLLSDRFSAERPKGSFSTLEIQRTEQGDSAMYLCASSLQGGTYEQYFGPGTRLTVT.

The V call is TRBV12-3 or TRBV12-4, the J call TRBJ2-1; D is unresolved. This CDR3 contains 10 residues. The V and J ends lost 7 bases and 8 bases respectively, with 6 bases between them. CDR3 coding DNA: TGTGCCAGCACCCCGTATGAGCAGTTCTTC. Residues: CASTPYEQFF.

CDR3 loop: CASSPDRDRGYTF. CDR3 bases: TGTGCCAGCTCACCGGACAGGGATCGCGGCTACACCTTC. V usage is TRBV18 and J usage is TRBJ1-2, with 8 bases aligning to TRBD1. The CDR3 covers 13 residues. CDR1 is KGHSH and CDR2 is LQKENI in the germline V gene. J was trimmed by 8 bases and V by 3 bases; bases with no gene match: 5.

CDR3 DNA: TGTGCCACTCAACCAGGGGGAAGGCTCTACGAGCAGTACTTC. Translated, it gives CATQPGGRLYEQYF. The rearrangement uses TRBV28 and TRBJ2-7; 7 positions agree with TRBD1. CDR3 length equals 14 residues. CDR1 MDHEN and CDR2 SYDVKM come from the germline V gene. J gave up 3 bases and V 10 bases, and 12 bases lay outside the gene matches.

This clone was counted a single time. The sample holds other DNA sequences that translate to the same CDR3. The CDR3 loop reads CASSLGQGNSPLHF. CDR3 DNA: TGTGCCAGCAGCTTGGGACAGGGAAATTCACCCCTCCACTTT. The V gene is TRBV5-6, the J gene TRBJ1-6, with 7 bases fitting TRBD1. After removal of 0 bases from V and 7 bases from J, the junction contained 1 base not matched to a gene. Germline CDR1 is SGHDT and CDR2 is YYEEEE. There are 14 residues in the CDR3.